The rows below give T cell receptor beta chains drawn from one sample of a study of cytomegalovirus exposure and HLA in healthy donors. The table came from immunoSEQ multiplex PCR; TCRdb's copy has only in-frame clones and leaves some out. The sample has fewer than 140,000 clones, 80% to 90% seen once. Sequencing was carried out using PBMCs. These receptor sequences come from a man in his forties or fifties in good health and CMV-seronegative. The CDR3 runs from the conserved cysteine through the conserved F or W. A D gene is named only where the DNA matches it firmly. The listing skips clone size in some rows; elsewhere it reads once, few, many or a size class.

size | J | V | length | D | DNA | CDR3
NA | TRBJ2-1 | TRBV11-2 | 14 | NA | TGTGCCAGCAGCTTACGGAGTGCCATCGGAGAGCAGTTCTTC | CASSLRSAIGEQFF
NA | TRBJ1-6 | TRBV5-4 | 16 | NA | TGTGCCAGCAGCCCGGGGGTCGGGGCGACTAATTCACCCCTCCACTTT | CASSPGVGATNSPLHF
NA | TRBJ2-1 | TRBV10-3 | 20 | TRBD1 | TGTGCCATCAGTGCTAAGAGGGCAGGGGGCCCAGGGGCGCATGACAATGAGCAGTTCTTC | CAISAKRAGGPGAHDNEQFF
NA | TRBJ2-1 | TRBV9 | 18 | TRBD2 | TGTGCCAGCAGCGTAGACGGGCTAGCGGGGGGGCCCTTCAGTGAGCAGTTCTTC | CASSVDGLAGGPFSEQFF
NA | TRBJ2-7 | TRBV6-5 | 15 | TRBD1 | TGTGCCAGCAGTGCCCTAGGGACAGGAGGCTACGAGCAGTACTTC | CASSALGTGGYEQYF
NA | TRBJ2-1 | TRBV27 | 16 | NA | TGTGCCAGCAGTTTATCTTTCAGCGTCACTAACAATGAGCAGTTCTTC | CASSLSFSVTNNEQFF
NA | TRBJ2-1 | TRBV5-5 | 17 | NA | TGTGCCAGCAGCTCTTCTCCCACCAGGGGGGACTACAATGAGCAGTTCTTC | CASSSSPTRGDYNEQFF
once | TRBJ2-1 | TRBV2 | 14 | TRBD1 | TGTGCCAGCACCTCGGGACAGGCTTACAATGAGCAGTTCTTC | CASTSGQAYNEQFF
few | TRBJ1-5 | TRBV7-2 | 15 | NA | TGTGCCAGCAGCTTTGGAGGGGGGGCCAGGCAGCCCCAGCATTTT | CASSFGGGARQPQHF
NA | TRBJ1-1 | TRBV10-3 | 15 | NA | TGTGCCATCCGCGGGGATACGGGGGGTCGGGCTGAAGCTTTCTTT | CAIRGDTGGRAEAFF